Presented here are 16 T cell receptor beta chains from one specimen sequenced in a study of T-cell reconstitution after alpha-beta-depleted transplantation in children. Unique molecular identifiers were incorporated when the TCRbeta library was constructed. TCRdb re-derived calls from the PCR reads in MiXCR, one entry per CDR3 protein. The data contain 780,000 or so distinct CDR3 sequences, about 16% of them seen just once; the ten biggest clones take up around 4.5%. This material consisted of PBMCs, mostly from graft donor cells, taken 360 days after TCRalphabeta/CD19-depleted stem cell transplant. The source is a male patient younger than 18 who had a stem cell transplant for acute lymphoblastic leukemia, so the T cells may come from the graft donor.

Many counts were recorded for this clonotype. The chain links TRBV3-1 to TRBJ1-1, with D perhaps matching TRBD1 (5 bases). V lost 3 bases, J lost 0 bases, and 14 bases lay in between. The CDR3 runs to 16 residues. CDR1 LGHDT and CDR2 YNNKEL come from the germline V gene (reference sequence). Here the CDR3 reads CASSHGAGLMNTEAFF. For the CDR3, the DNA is TGTGCCAGCAGCCACGGGGCAGGGTTGATGAACACTGAAGCTTTCTTT. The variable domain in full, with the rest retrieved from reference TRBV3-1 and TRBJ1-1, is DTAVSQTPKYLVTQMGNDKSIKCEQNLGHDTMYWYKQDSKKFLKIMFSYNNKELIINETVPNRFSPKSPDKAHLNLHINSLELGDSAVYFCASSHGAGLMNTEAFFGQGTRLTVV.

The CDR3 DNA reads as TGTGCCAGCAGACGGGGGGATCATAGCAATCAGCCCCAGCATTTT. As protein: CASRRGDHSNQPQHF. The J gene is TRBJ1-5, the V gene TRBV2; weak D call: TRBD1 (5 bases). Germline CDR1 reads SNHLY; CDR2 reads FYNNEI. This CDR3 spans 15 amino acids. The V end was cut by 6 bases, the J end by 0 bases, with 12 bases between.

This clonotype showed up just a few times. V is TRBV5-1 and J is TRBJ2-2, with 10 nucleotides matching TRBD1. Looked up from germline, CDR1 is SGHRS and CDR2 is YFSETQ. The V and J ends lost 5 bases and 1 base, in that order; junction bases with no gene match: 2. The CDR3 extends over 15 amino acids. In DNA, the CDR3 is TGCGCCAGCAGTTGGACAGGGGGGAACACCGGGGAGCTGTTTTTT. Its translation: CASSWTGGNTGELFF.

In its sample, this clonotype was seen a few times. DNA of the CDR3: TGCAGTGCGGATCGGGCCAGTGTAGATACGCAGTATTTT. Protein sequence: CSADRASVDTQYF. The chain has TRBV20-1 and TRBJ2-3; D is ambiguous. Per the germline V gene, CDR1 is DFQATT and CDR2 is SNEGSKA (reference sequence). The CDR3 is 13 residues long. Trimming removed 6 bases from V and 5 bases from J, with 15 bases in between.

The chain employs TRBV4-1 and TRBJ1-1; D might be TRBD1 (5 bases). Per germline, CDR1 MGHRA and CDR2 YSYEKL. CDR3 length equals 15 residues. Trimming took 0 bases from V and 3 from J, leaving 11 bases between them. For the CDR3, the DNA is TGCGCCAGCAGCCAAGAAGGGGAAGAGGACACTGAAGCTTTCTTT. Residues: CASSQEGEEDTEAFF.

The CDR3 loop is CASSDQDRAIYGYTF. In DNA, the CDR3 is TGTGCCAGCAGCGACCAGGACAGGGCAATCTATGGCTACACCTTC. The chain joins TRBV6-1 to TRBJ1-2; 8 bases match TRBD1. Germline lookup yields CDR1 MNHNS and CDR2 SASEGT. V lost 6 bases to trimming and J lost 4 bases; unmatched junction nucleotides: 10. The CDR3 consists of 15 residues.

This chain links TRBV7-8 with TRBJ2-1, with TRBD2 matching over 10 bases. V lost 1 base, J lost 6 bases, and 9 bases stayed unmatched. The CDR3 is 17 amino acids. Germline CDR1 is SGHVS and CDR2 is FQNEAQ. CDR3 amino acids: CASSLVRLAGEGNEQFF. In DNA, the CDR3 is TGTGCCAGCAGCTTAGTACGCCTAGCGGGAGAGGGCAATGAGCAGTTCTTC.

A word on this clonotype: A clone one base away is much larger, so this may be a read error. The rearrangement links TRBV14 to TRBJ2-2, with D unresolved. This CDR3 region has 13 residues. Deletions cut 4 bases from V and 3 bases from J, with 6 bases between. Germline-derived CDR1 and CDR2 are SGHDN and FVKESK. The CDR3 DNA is TGTGCCAGCAGCCGCAGACACACCGGGGAGCTGTTTTTT. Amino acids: CASSRRHTGELFF.

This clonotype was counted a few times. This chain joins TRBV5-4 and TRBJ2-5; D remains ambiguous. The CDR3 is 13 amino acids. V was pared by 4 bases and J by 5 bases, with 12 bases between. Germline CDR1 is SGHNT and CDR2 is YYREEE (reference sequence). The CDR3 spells CASSPRSSETQYF. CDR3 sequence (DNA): TGTGCCAGCAGCCCCCGATCTTCGGAGACCCAGTACTTC.

CDR3 DNA: TGTGCCAGCAGCGGCAGATCCGACAGGGCCGAGATGTCCAACGAGCAGTACTTC. This translates into CASSGRSDRAEMSNEQYF. J is TRBJ2-7 and V is TRBV11-1; the match to TRBD1 covers 7 bases. With 5 bases clipped from V and 5 bases from J, the junction kept 21 bases outside the gene matches. The CDR3 loop spans 18 amino acids. Germline CDR1 reads SGHAT; CDR2 reads FQDESV (reference sequence). The whole variable domain, remainder taken from reference TRBV11-1 and TRBJ2-7, is EAEVAQSPRYKITEKSQAVAFWCDPISGHATLYWYRQILGQGPELLVQFQDESVVDDSQLPKDRFSAERLKGVDSTLKIQPAELGDSAMYLCASSGRSDRAEMSNEQYFGPGTRLTVT.

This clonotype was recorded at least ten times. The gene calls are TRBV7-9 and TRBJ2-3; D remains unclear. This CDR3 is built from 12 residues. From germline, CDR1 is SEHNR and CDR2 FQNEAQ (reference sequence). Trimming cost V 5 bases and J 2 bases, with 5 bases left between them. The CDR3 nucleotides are TGTGCCAGCAGCGACCCCACAGATACGCAGTATTTT. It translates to CASSDPTDTQYF.

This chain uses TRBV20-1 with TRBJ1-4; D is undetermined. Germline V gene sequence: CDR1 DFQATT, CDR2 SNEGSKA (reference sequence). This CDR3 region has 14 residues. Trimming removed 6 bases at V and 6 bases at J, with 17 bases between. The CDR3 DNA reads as TGCAGTGCCCTAGAGATATTTGGGGATGAAAAACTGTTTTTT. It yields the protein CSALEIFGDEKLFF.

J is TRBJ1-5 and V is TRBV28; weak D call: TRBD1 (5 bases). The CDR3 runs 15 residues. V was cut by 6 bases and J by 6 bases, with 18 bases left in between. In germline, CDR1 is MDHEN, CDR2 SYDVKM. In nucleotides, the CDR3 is TGTGCCAGCAGCCACGGGGGGTTAAGAAGTCAGCCCCAGCATTTT. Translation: CASSHGGLRSQPQHF.

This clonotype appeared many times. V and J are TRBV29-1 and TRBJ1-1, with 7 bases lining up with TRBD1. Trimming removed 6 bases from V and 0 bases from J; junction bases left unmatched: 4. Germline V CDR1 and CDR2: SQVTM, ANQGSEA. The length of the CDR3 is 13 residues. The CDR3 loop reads CSVPGTVNTEAFF. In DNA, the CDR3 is TGCAGCGTGCCCGGGACAGTGAACACTGAAGCTTTCTTT.

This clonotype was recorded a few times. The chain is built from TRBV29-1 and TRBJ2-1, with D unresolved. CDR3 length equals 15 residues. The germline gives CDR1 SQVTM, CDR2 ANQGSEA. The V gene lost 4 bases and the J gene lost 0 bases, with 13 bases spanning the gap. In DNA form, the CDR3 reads TGCAGCGTTGCTGGTGTCTCCGTCTCCTACAATGAGCAGTTCTTC. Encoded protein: CSVAGVSVSYNEQFF.

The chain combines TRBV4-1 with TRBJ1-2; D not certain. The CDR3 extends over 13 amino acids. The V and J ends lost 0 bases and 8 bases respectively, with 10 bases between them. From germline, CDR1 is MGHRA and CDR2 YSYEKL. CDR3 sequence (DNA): TGCGCCAGCAGCCAAGATTTGATGGGGGGCTACACCTTC. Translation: CASSQDLMGGYTF.